The next 5 T cell receptor beta chains were all read from a single sample in a study of shared clonotypes between healthy human individuals. Profiled with immunoSEQ multiplex PCR; TCRdb holds only in-frame clones, not every one. The sample carries 2,500,000 or so clones, more than 90% recorded once. Sequenced input: naive CD4+ T cells sorted from blood. Subset described: CD45RA+ positively selected. The receptors originated from a man between 18 and 35 years old in good health.

The chain employs TRBV18 and TRBJ2-1; 7 nucleotides agree with TRBD1. CDR1 and CDR2 (germline): KGHSH, LQKENI. V was clipped by 4 bases and J by 10 bases; unmatched bases: 1. This CDR3 is 11 amino acids long. The CDR3 region has the DNA TGTGCCAGCTCACGGGACAGAGAGCAGTTCTTC. Its protein is CASSRDREQFF.

CDR3 in DNA: TGTGCCAGCAGCTTAGGTCCTCAGAGGGGGGAGCTGTTTTTT. It translates to CASSLGPQRGELFF. V gene TRBV7-9 combines with J gene TRBJ2-2; D gene uncertain. The CDR3 is made up of 14 amino acids. V lost 1 base to trimming and J lost 8 bases, with 11 bases between them. Germline CDR1 SEHNR, CDR2 FQNEAQ (reference sequence). The full variable domain, its missing parts supplied by reference TRBV7-9 and TRBJ2-2, is DTGVSQNPRHKITKRGQNVTFRCDPISEHNRLYWYRQTLGQGPEFLTYFQNEAQLEKSRLLSDRFSAERPKGSFSTLEIQRTEQGDSAMYLCASSLGPQRGELFFGEGSRLTVL.

The chain is built from TRBV5-6 and TRBJ1-2; the D gene is possibly TRBD1 (5 bases). CDR3 length: 14 amino acids. From germline, CDR1 is SGHDT and CDR2 YYEEEE. The V end was cut by 4 bases, the J end by 7 bases, with 17 bases between. The CDR3 region has the DNA TGTGCCAGCAGCGCCCTAGGGCAGGGAATTGGCTACACCTTC. Translated, it gives CASSALGQGIGYTF.

The chain recombines TRBV14 with TRBJ2-3; 12 bases map to TRBD2. The V gene end was trimmed by 4 bases and the J gene end by 5 bases; junction bases not matched to a gene: 13. Germline values: CDR1 SGHDN, CDR2 FVKESK. CDR3 length: 18 residues. CDR3 sequence reads: CASSRSQLAGGWGDTQYF. The CDR3 DNA reads TGTGCCAGCAGCCGTTCCCAACTAGCGGGAGGATGGGGAGATACGCAGTATTTT.

The DNA for the CDR3 is TGTGCCAGCAGTGTCAGAGAGAACACCGGGGAGCTGTTTTTT. It translates to CASSVRENTGELFF. V and J are TRBV2 and TRBJ2-2; D gene uncertain. Per the germline V gene, CDR1 is SNHLY and CDR2 is FYNNEI. Trimming shortened V by 4 bases and J by 1 base, and 7 bases separated the two germline ends. The CDR3 sequence is 14 residues long.